This T cell receptor beta chain originates from a study of beta chain features in type 1 diabetes. Study outcomes and limitations: The naive, central memory and Treg TCRB repertoires showed an apparent similarity that was greater among patients than among healthy donors. TCRB CDR3s were moderately but significantly shorter in Type 1 diabetes patients in all four CD4+ subsets.

With regard to this clone: Its antigen is undetermined.

It was via CD45RO/CCR7/CD25/CD127/CD95/CD27 that CD4+ naive, central memory, regulatory and stem cell-like memory cells were sorted. Expressed TCRB transcripts were sequenced because the isolated RNA had all been reverse transcribed beforehand. The study sequenced naive, central memory and regulatory T cell samples to an average of about 3.5 million reads. This table comes from immunoSEQ multiplex PCR, and its TCRdb copy is limited to in-frame clones, with some not included. The sample lists some 410,000 clones, over 9.5% occurring once. The source of this sequence is a woman aged 18-30 years in good health. The specimen was naive CD4+ T cells from blood.

The CDR3 protein is CASSKGDWTDTQYF. The CDR3 DNA is TGTGCCAGCAGTAAGGGGGATTGGACAGATACGCAGTATTTT. The chain joins TRBV7-9 to TRBJ2-3; TRBD1 is a possible D gene (6 bases). The V and J ends lost 6 bases and 3 bases respectively, with 13 bases between them. From germline, CDR1 is SEHNR and CDR2 FQNEAQ (reference sequence). The CDR3 spans 14 residues.